The present TCR beta chain was sequenced within a study of T cell repertoires in cytomegalovirus infection. Study background: CMV infection plus the matching HLA type was flagged by public TCR beta signatures. Study-level points and caveats: The response measured ex vivo was dominated by TCR beta clonotypes (HLA-C-restricted and CMV-specific).

This clonotype was seen at least ten times. Antigen: not known. Germline V gene data show CDR1 as SEHNR and CDR2 as FQNEAQ (reference sequence). V lost 1 base to trimming and J lost 2 bases; unmatched junction nucleotides: 13. The CDR3 loop spans 19 amino acids. Each CDR3 protein gets one entry after TCRdb re-called the reads with MiXCR. This table holds about 450,000 distinct CDR3 sequences, 31% found once. The V call is TRBV7-9, the J call TRBJ2-1; 8 nucleotides align to TRBD1. The sample was PBMCs. The receptor was isolated from a human donor in good health (CMV status not recorded). Some clones in this sample may be carry-over from other donors' samples. This CDR3 reads CASSLEKGVGTGPYNEQFF. CDR3 coding DNA: TGTGCCAGCAGCTTAGAAAAGGGTGTCGGGACAGGTCCCTACAATGAGCAGTTCTTC.